This paragraph covers one T cell receptor (beta chain) sequence. Its specificity is unknown. This sample was taken from a study of cytomegalovirus exposure and HLA in healthy donors. Study observations and caveats: The tendency of first-cohort TCR clusters to co-occur in the 90 to 150 validation repertoires was the finding of a later analysis. Investigators reported 150 to 200 TCR beta chains as tied to cytomegalovirus.

TCRdb's copy holds only in-frame clones and misses some; the assay was immunoSEQ multiplex PCR. The sample shows about 200,000 clones, around 84% of them seen only once. V was cut by 1 base and J by 9 bases, with 13 bases left in between. Germline CDR1 SGHAT, CDR2 FQNNGV. The length of the CDR3 is 13 residues. Donors were drawn from the approximately 130-subject validation cohort, separate from the 666-subject first cohort. The sequence derives from a woman in her twenties or thirties in good health and CMV-seropositive. This chain joins TRBV11-2 and TRBJ2-7; possible D gene TRBD1, 5 bases. The sequenced sample was PBMCs. CDR3 DNA: TGTGCCAGCAGCTTAGCCCAGGGATCCGGGCAGTACTTC. Amino acids: CASSLAQGSGQYF. Full variable domain (rest looked up from reference TRBV11-2 and TRBJ2-7): EAGVAQSPRYKIIEKRQSVAFWCNPISGHATLYWYQQILGQGPKLLIQFQNNGVVDDSQLPKDRFSAERLKGVDSTLKIQPAKLEDSAVYLCASSLAQGSGQYFGPGTRLTVT.